This T cell receptor (beta chain) stems from a study of CXCR3-negative and CXCR3-positive naive CD8 T cells. TRB cDNA libraries were made by UMI-labeled 5' RACE. Using the 5' RACE reads, TCRdb records one entry per CDR3 protein without DNA. The sample holds under 85,000 distinct CDR3 sequences. The authors gated naive CD8+ T cells as CD45RO-CCR7+CD27+CD95-. This CDR3 is built from 13 residues. CDR1 is DFQATT and CDR2 is SNEGSKA in the germline V gene (reference sequence). This clonotype originated in a human donor in good health. Some clones in this sample may be carry-over from other donors' samples. The sequenced material came from naive CXCR3- CD8+ T cells from blood. Subset denoted: CD45RO-CCR7+CD27+CD95- naive CD8+ T cells lacking CXCR3 (TNR3-). The chain couples TRBV20-1 to TRBJ2-3; TCRdb reports TRBD1, a call that lacks DNA to check it against. CDR3 residues: CIPPGPLTDTQYF.